This T cell receptor beta chain originates from a study of blood T cell repertoires in COVID-19. Study in general: The samples span acute and convalescent COVID-19 from the United States, Italy and Spain.

In the authors' workflow: Nucleated cell counts were estimated from reference gene primer amplification. TCRdb's copy holds only in-frame clones and misses some; the assay was immunoSEQ multiplex PCR. V and J calls and clone size are those listed in that table; D and trimming were worked out from the DNA. The sample lists about 380,000 clones; about 80% were seen once. V was clipped by 5 bases and J by 0 bases, with 13 bases between them. Germline loops: CDR1 SGHTA, CDR2 FQGNSA. This CDR3 has 16 amino acids. The receptor was derived from a human donor with acute or convalescent COVID-19. The donor label of this sample is uncertain. Sequenced sample: peripheral blood. J is TRBJ1-4 and V is TRBV7-2, with D maybe TRBD1 (5 bases). CDR3 protein: CASSAGGPTTNEKLFF. CDR3 nucleotides: TGTGCCAGCAGCGCGGGGGGTCCAACAACTAATGAAAAACTGTTTTTT.